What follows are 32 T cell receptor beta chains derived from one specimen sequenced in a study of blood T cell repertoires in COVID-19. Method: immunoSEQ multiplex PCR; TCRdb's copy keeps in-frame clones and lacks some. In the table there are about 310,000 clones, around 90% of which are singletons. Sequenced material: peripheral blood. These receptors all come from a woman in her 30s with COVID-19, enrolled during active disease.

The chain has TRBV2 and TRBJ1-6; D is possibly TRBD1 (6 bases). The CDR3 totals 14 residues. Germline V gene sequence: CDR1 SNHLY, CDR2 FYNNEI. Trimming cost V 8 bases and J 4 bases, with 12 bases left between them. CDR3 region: CASRRTDYNSPLHF. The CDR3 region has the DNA TGTGCCAGCCGACGGACAGATTATAATTCACCCCTCCACTTT.

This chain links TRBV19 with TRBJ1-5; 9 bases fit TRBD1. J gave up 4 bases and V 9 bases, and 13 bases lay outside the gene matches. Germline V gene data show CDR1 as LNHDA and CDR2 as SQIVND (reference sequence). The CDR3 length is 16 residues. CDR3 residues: CASSGSGGTGNQPQHF. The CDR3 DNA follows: TGTGCCAGCTCTGGGTCGGGAGGGACAGGGAATCAGCCCCAGCATTTT. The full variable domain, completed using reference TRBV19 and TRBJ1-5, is DGGITQSPKYLFRKEGQNVTLSCEQNLNHDAMYWYRQDPGQGLRLIYYSQIVNDFQKGDIAEGYSVSREKKESFPLTVTSAQKNPTAFYLCASSGSGGTGNQPQHFGDGTRLSIL.

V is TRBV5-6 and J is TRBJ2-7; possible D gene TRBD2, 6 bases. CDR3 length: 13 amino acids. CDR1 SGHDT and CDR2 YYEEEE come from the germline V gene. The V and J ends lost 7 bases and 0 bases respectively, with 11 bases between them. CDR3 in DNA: TGTGCCAGCGCTGGGGACTTCTCCTACGAGCAGTACTTC. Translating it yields CASAGDFSYEQYF.

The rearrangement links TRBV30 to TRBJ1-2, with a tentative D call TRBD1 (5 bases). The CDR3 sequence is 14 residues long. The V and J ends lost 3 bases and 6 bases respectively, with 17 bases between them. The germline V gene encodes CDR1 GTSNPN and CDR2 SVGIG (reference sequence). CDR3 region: CAWRTWGRADGYTF. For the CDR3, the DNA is TGTGCCTGGAGGACTTGGGGGAGGGCGGATGGCTACACCTTC. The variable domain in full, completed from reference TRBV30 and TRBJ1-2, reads SQTIHQWPATLVQPVGSPLSLECTVEGTSNPNLYWYRQAAGRGLQLLFYSVGIGQISSEVPQNLSASRPQDRQFILSSKKLLLSDSGFYLCAWRTWGRADGYTFGSGTRLTVV.

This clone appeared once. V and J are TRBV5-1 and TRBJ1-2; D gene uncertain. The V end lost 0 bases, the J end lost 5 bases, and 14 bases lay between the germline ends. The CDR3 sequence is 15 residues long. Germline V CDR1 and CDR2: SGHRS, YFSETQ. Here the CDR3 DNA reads TGCGCCAGCAGCTTGGCCTACAGAATCGGTTATGGCTACACCTTC. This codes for CASSLAYRIGYGYTF.

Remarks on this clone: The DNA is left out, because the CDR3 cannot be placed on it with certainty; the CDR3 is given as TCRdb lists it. This CDR3 reads CASSFGAGSVPYF. This rearrangement joins TRBV27 to TRBJ2-7; the table's D gene call, TRBD1, was not cross checked with the DNA. The CDR3 region is 13 residues in length, termini included. CDR1 and CDR2 from the germline V gene are MNHEY and SMNVEV (reference sequence).

This chain's CDR3 is CASSQSQAGAYEQYF. The DNA for the CDR3 is TGTGCCAGCAGCCAAAGCCAGGCGGGAGCTTACGAGCAGTACTTC. This chain links TRBV3-1 (or the pseudogene TRBV3-2) with TRBJ2-7; 7 nucleotides agree with TRBD2. Germline CDR1 and CDR2: LGHDT and YNNKEL (reference sequence). The CDR3 sequence is 15 residues long. V lost 2 bases and J lost 4; bases outside the gene matches: 8.

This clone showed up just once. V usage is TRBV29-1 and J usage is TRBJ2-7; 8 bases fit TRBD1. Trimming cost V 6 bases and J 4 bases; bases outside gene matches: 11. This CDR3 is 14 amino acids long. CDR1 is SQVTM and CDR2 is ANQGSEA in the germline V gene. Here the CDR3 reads CSVRTGTLSYEQYF. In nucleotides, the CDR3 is TGCAGCGTCCGGACAGGGACCCTTTCATACGAGCAGTACTTC.

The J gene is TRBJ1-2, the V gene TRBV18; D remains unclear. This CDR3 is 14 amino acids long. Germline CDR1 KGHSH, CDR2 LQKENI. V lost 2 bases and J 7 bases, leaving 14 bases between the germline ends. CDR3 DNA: TGTGCCAGCTCACCAGAGCTCCGCGTCGGTGGCTACACCTTC. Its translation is CASSPELRVGGYTF.

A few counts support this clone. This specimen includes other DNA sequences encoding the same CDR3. The CDR3 loop is CASSPRGGTEAFF. CDR3 bases: TGCGCCAGCAGCCCCAGGGGAGGGACTGAAGCTTTCTTT. The chain employs TRBV5-1 and TRBJ1-1; D is perhaps TRBD1 (6 bases). CDR1 and CDR2 (germline): SGHRS, YFSETQ. V was shortened by 4 bases and J by 5 bases, with 12 bases between the two germline ends. The CDR3 contains 13 residues.

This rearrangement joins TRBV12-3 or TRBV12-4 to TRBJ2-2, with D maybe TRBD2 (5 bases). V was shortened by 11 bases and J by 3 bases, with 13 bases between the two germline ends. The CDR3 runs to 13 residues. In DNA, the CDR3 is TGTGCCCCGATAGCGATCTACACCGGGGAGCTGTTTTTT. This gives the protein CAPIAIYTGELFF.

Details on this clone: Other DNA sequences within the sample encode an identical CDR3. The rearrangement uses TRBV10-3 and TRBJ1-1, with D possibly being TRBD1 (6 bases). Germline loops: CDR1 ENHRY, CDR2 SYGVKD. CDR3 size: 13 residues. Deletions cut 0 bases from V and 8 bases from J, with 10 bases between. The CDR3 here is CAISESGTLEAFF. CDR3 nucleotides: TGTGCCATCAGTGAGTCTGGGACACTAGAAGCTTTCTTT.

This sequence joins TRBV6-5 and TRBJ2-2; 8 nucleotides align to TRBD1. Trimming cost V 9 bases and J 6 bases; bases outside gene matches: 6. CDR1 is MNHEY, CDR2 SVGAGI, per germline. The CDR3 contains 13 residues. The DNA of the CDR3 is TGTGCCAGTAAGACAGGGGTGGCCGGGGAGCTGTTTTTT. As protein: CASKTGVAGELFF.

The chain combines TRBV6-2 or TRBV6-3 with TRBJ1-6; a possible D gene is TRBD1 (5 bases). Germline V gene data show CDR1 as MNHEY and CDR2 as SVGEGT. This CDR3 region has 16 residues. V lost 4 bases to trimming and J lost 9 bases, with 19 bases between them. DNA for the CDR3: TGTGCCAGCAGTTCCGTCAGGGCAGCCAACGGTTCACCCCTCCACTTT. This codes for CASSSVRAANGSPLHF.

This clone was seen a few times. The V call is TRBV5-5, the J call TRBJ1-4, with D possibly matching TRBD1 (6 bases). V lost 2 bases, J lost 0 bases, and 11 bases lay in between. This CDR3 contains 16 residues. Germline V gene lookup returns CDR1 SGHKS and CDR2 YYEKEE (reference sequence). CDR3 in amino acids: CASSFRDTTTNEKLFF. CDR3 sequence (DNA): TGTGCCAGCAGCTTCCGGGACACGACAACTAATGAAAAACTGTTTTTT. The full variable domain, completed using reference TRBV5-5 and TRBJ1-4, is DAGVTQSPTHLIKTRGQQVTLRCSPISGHKSVSWYQQVLGQGPQFIFQYYEKEERGRGNFPDRFSARQFPNYSSELNVNALLLGDSALYLCASSFRDTTTNEKLFFGSGTQLSVL.

CDR3 sequence reads: CASSVEREGTGELFF. CDR3 bases: TGTGCCAGCAGCGTAGAGCGGGAGGGCACCGGGGAGCTGTTTTTT. The chain links TRBV9 to TRBJ2-2; 10 bases line up with TRBD2. The CDR3 loop spans 15 amino acids. Germline-derived CDR1 and CDR2 are SGDLS and YYNGEE. J lost 4 bases, V lost 0 bases, and 0 bases had no gene match.

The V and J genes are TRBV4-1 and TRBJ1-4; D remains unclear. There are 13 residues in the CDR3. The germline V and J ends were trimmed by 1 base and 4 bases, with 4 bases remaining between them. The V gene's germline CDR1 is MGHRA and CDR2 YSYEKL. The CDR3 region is CASSQVYNEKLFF. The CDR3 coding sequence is TGCGCCAGCAGCCAAGTCTATAATGAAAAACTGTTTTTT.

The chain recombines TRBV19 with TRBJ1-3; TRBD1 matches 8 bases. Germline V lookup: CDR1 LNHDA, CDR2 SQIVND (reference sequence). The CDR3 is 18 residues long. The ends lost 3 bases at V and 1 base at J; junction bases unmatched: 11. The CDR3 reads CASSISLAGGLSGNTIYF. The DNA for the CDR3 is TGTGCCAGTAGTATCTCCCTGGCAGGGGGCCTTTCTGGAAACACCATATATTTT. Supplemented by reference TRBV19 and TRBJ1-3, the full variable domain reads DGGITQSPKYLFRKEGQNVTLSCEQNLNHDAMYWYRQDPGQGLRLIYYSQIVNDFQKGDIAEGYSVSREKKESFPLTVTSAQKNPTAFYLCASSISLAGGLSGNTIYFGEGSWLTVV.

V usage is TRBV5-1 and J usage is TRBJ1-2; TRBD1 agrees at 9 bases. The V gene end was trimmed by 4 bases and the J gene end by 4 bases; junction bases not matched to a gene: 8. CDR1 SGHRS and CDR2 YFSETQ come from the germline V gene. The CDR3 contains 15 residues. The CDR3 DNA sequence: TGCGCCAGCAGCCCTGCCACAGGGGGCTCCTATGGCTACACCTTC. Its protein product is CASSPATGGSYGYTF.

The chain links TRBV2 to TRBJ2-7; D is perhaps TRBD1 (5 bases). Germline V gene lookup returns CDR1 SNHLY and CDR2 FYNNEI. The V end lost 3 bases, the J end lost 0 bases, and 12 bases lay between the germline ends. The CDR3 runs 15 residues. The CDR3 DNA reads TGTGCCAGCAGTGAGCAAGGACACAACTCCTACGAGCAGTACTTC. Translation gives CASSEQGHNSYEQYF.

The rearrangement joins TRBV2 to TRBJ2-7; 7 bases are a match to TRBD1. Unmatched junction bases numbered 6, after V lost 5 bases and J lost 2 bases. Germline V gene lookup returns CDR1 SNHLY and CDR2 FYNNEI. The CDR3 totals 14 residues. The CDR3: CASSPRDRPYEQYF. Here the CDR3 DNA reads TGTGCCAGCAGTCCCCGGGACAGACCCTACGAGCAGTACTTC.

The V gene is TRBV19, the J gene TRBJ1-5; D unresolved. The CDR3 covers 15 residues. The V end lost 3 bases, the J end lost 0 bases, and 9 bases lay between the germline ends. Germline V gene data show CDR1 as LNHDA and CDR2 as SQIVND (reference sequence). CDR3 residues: CASSIAEGSNQPQHF. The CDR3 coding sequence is TGTGCCAGTAGTATCGCAGAGGGTAGCAATCAGCCCCAGCATTTT.

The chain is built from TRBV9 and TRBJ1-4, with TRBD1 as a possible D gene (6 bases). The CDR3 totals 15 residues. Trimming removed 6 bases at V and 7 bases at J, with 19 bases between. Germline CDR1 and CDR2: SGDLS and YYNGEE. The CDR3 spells CASTSTGSRSEKLFF. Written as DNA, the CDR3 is TGTGCCAGCACCTCCACAGGGAGCCGGAGTGAAAAACTGTTTTTT.

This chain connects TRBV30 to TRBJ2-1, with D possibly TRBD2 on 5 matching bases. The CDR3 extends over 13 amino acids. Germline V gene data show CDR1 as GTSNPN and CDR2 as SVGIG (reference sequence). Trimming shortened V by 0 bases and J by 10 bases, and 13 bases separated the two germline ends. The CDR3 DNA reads TGTGCCTGGAGTGTAGGGCCCGGAGGCGAGCAGTTCTTC. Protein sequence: CAWSVGPGGEQFF.

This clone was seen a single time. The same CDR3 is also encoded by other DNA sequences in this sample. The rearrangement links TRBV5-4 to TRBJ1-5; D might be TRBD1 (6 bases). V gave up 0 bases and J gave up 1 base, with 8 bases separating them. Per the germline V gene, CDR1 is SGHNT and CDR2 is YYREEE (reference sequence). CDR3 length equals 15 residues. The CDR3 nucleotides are TGTGCCAGCAGCTTGGGGGGGGGCAGCAATCAGCCCCAGCATTTT. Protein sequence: CASSLGGGSNQPQHF. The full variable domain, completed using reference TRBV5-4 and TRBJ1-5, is ETGVTQSPTHLIKTRGQQVTLRCSSQSGHNTVSWYQQALGQGPQFIFQYYREEENGRGNFPPRFSGLQFPNYSSELNVNALELDDSALYLCASSLGGGSNQPQHFGDGTRLSIL.

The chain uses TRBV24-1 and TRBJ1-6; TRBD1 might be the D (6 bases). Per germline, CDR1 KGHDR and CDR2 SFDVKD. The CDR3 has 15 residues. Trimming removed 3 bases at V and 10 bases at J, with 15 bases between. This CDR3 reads CATSDPTGCGSPLHF. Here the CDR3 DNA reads TGTGCCACCAGTGATCCAACAGGGTGCGGGTCACCCCTCCACTTT.

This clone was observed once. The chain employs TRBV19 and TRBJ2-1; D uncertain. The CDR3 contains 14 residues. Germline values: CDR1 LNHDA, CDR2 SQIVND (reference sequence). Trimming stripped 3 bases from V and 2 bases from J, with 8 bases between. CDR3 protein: CASSILDPYNEQFF. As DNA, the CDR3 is TGTGCCAGTAGTATCCTAGATCCCTACAATGAGCAGTTCTTC.

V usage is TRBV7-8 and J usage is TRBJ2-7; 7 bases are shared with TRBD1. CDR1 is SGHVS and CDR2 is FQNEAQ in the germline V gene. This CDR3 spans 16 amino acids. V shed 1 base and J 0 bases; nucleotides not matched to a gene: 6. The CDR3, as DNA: TGTGCCAGCAGCTTAGTGGGGACAGCGAGCTCCTACGAGCAGTACTTC. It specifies CASSLVGTASSYEQYF.

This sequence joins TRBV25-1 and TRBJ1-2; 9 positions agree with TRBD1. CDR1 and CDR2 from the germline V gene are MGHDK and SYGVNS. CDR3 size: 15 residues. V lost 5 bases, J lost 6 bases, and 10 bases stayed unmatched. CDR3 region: CASSPPGQGKDGYTF. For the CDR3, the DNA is TGTGCCAGCAGTCCCCCGGGACAGGGTAAAGATGGCTACACCTTC.

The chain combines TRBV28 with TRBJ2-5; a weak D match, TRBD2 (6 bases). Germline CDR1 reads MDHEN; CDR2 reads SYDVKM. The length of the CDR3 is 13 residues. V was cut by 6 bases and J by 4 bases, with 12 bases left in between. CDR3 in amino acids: CASRGGGRETQYF. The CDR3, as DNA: TGTGCCAGCAGGGGAGGAGGCCGAGAGACCCAGTACTTC.

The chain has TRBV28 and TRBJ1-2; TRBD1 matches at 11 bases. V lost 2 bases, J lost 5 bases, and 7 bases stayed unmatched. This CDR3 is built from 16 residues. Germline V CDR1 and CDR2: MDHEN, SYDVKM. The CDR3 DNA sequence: TGTGCCAGCAGTTTACGTAGGACAGGGGGCGTGTATGGCTACACCTTC. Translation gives CASSLRRTGGVYGYTF.

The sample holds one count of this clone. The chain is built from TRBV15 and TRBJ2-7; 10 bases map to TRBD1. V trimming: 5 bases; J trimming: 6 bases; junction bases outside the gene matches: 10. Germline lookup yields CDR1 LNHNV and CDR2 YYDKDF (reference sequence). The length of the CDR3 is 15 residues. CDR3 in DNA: TGTGCCACCAGCTCTCCGGGGACAGGGGCGGCCGAGCAGTACTTC. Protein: CATSSPGTGAAEQYF.